This TCR beta chain was sequenced during a study of blood T cell repertoires in COVID-19. Deletions cut 0 bases from V and 0 bases from J, with 12 bases between. Germline V gene sequence: CDR1 ENHRY, CDR2 SYGVKD. The CDR3 is 17 residues long. In the original workflow: Reference gene primer amplification gave estimated nucleated cell counts. Some clones are missing from TCRdb's copy, which holds only in-frame ones; the method was immunoSEQ multiplex PCR. For V, J and clone size, that table is used; D and trimming come from the DNA. The sample lists some 66,000 clones, about 87% seen once, with 8.3% in the top ten.

The TCR comes from a human donor with active COVID-19. The donor label of this sample is uncertain. The chain carries TRBV10-3 and TRBJ2-4; D is unresolved. Sequenced sample: peripheral blood. The CDR3 sequence: CAISESDQRLAKNIQYF. The CDR3, as DNA: TGTGCCATCAGTGAGTCGGATCAGCGCCTAGCCAAAAACATTCAGTACTTC.